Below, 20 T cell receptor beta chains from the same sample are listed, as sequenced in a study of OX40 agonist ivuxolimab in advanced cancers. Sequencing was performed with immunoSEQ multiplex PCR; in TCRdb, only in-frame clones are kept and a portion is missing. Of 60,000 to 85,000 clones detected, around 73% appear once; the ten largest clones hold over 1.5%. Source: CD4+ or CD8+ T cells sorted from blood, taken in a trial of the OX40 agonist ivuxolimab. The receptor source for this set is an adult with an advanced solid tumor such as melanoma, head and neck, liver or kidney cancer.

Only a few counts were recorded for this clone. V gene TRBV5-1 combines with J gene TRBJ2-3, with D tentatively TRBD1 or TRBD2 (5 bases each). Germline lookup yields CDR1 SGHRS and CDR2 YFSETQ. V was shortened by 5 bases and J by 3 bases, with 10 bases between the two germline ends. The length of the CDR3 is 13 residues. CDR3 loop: CASRRGQTDTQYF. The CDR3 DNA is TGCGCCAGCAGACGGGGCCAGACAGATACGCAGTATTTT.

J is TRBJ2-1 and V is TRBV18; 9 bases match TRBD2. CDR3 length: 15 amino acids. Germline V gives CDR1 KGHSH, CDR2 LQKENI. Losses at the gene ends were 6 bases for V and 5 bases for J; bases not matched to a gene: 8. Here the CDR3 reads CASSRTSGLNNEQFF. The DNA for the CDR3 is TGTGCCAGCTCGCGCACTAGCGGGCTTAACAATGAGCAGTTCTTC.

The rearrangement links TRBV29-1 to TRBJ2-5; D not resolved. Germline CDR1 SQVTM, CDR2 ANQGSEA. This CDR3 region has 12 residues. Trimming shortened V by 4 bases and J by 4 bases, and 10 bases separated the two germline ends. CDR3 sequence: CSVAAGRETQYF. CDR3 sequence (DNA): TGCAGCGTTGCGGCAGGAAGAGAGACCCAGTACTTC.

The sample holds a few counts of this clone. CDR3 residues: CAWSKDSNQPQHF. The CDR3 DNA sequence: TGTGCCTGGAGTAAGGATAGCAATCAGCCCCAGCATTTT. The chain combines TRBV30 with TRBJ1-5; D is unresolved. This CDR3 spans 13 amino acids. Germline-derived CDR1 and CDR2 are GTSNPN and SVGIG (reference sequence). V was clipped by 2 bases and J by 0 bases, with 5 bases between them.

The CDR3 reads CASSSWGPGELFF. The CDR3 nucleotides are TGCGCCAGCAGCTCCTGGGGGCCCGGGGAGCTGTTTTTT. The gene calls are TRBV5-1 and TRBJ2-2; tentatively, D is TRBD1 (6 bases). Germline values: CDR1 SGHRS, CDR2 YFSETQ. This CDR3 is 13 amino acids long. The V end was cut by 3 bases, the J end by 6 bases, with 9 bases between.

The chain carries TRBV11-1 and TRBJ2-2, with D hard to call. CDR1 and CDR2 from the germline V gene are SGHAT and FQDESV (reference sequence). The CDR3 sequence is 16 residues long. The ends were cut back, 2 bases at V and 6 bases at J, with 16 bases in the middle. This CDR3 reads CASSLFVTTRAGELFF. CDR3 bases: TGTGCCAGCAGCTTATTTGTAACAACCCGGGCCGGGGAGCTGTTTTTT.

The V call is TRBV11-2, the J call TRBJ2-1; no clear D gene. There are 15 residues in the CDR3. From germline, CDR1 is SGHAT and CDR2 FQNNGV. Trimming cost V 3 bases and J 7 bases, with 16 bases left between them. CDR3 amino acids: CASSFDGLLINEQFF. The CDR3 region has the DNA TGTGCCAGCAGCTTTGATGGGCTCTTGATTAATGAGCAGTTCTTC.

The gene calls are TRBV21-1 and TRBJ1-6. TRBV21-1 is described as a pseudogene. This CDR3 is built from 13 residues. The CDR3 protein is CASAESQRSPLHF. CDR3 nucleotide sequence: TGTGCCAGCGCAGAGAGCCAAAGATCACCCCTCCACTTT.

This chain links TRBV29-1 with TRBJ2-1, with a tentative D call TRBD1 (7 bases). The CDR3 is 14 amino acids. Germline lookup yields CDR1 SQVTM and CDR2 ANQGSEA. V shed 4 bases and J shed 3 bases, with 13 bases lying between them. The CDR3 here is CSVGWRGHYNEQFF. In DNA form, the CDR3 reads TGCAGCGTTGGGTGGAGGGGGCACTACAATGAGCAGTTCTTC.

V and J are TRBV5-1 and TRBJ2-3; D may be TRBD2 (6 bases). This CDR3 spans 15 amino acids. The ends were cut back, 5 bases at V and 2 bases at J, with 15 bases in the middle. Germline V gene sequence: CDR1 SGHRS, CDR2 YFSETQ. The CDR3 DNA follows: TGCGCCAGCAGACGAAGGGACTCCAACACAGATACGCAGTATTTT. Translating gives CASRRRDSNTDTQYF.

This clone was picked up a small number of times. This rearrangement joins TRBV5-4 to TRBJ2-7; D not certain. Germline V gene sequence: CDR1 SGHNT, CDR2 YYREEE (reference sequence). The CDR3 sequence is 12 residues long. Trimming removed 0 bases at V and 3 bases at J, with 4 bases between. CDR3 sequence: CASSLGGYEQYF. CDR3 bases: TGTGCCAGCAGCTTGGGCGGCTACGAGCAGTACTTC.

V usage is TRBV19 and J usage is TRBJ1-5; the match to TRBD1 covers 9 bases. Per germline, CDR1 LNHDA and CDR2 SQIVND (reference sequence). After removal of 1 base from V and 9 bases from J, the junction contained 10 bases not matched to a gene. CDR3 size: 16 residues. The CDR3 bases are TGTGCCAGTAGTATAGCGGGACAGGGAAGTATGTGGCCCCAGCATTTT. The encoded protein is CASSIAGQGSMWPQHF.

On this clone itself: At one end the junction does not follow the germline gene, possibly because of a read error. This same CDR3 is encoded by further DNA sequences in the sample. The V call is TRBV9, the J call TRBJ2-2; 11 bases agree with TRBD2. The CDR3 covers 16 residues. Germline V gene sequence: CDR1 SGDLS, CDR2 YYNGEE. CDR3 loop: CASSVASGGYTGELFF. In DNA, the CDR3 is TGTGCCAGCAGCGTGGCTAGCGGGGGGTACACCGGGGAGCTGTTTTTC.

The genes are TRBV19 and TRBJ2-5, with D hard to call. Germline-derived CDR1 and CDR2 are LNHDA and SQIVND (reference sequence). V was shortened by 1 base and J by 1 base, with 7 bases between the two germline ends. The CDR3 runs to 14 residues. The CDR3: CASSIGGSQETQYF. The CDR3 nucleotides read TGTGCCAGTAGTATAGGAGGTAGCCAAGAGACCCAGTACTTC.

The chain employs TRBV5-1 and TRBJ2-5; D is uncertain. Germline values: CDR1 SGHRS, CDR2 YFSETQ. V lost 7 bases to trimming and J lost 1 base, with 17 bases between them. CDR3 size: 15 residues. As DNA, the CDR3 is TGCGCCAGCCACCGTACAGAGTTGTCCCAAGAGACCCAGTACTTC. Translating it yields CASHRTELSQETQYF.

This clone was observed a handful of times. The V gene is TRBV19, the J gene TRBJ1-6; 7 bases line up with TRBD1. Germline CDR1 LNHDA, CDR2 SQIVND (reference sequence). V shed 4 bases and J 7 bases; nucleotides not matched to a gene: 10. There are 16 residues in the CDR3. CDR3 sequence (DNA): TGTGCCAGTAGTACAGCGGCAGGGGGGATAAATTCACCCCTCCACTTT. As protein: CASSTAAGGINSPLHF.

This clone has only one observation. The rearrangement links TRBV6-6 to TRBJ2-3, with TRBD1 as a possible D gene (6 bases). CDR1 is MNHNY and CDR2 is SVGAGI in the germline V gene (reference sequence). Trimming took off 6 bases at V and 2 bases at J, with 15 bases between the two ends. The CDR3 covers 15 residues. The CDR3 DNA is TGTGCCAGCAGACCCCACGGACAGTCCACAGATACGCAGTATTTT. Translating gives CASRPHGQSTDTQYF.

The CDR3 loop reads CASSIDGLGGYQPQHF. CDR3 nucleotide sequence: TGTGCCAGTAGTATTGACGGATTGGGGGGATATCAGCCCCAGCATTTT. The V call is TRBV19, the J call TRBJ1-5; TRBD1 might be the D (5 bases). The germline V and J ends were trimmed by 3 bases and 5 bases, with 17 bases remaining between them. The V gene's germline CDR1 is LNHDA and CDR2 SQIVND (reference sequence). CDR3 length equals 16 residues.

The chain's CDR3 is CASSRTRGAYNEQFF. CDR3 DNA: TGTGCCAGCAGCCGCACACGGGGGGCCTACAATGAGCAGTTCTTC. The chain couples TRBV11-3 to TRBJ2-1; TRBD2 matches 7 bases. Per germline, CDR1 SGHNT and CDR2 YENEEA. V trimming: 5 bases; J trimming: 2 bases; junction bases outside the gene matches: 6. The CDR3 runs to 15 residues.

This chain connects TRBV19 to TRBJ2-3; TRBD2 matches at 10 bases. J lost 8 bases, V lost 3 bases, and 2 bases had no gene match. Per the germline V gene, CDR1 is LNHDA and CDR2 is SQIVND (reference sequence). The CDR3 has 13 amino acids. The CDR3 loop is CASSILAGATQYF. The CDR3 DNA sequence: TGTGCCAGTAGTATCCTAGCGGGGGCTACGCAGTATTTT.